Below, 26 T cell receptor beta chains from the same sample are listed, as sequenced in a study of T cells after yellow fever vaccination. TCRdb reanalysed the 5' RACE reads using MiXCR and keeps one entry per CDR3 protein. The sample lists under 350,000 distinct CDR3 sequences; 4.1% were seen once. This sample comprised PBMCs, obtained 5 days after the yellow fever booster vaccination. The receptors here all came from a man between 18 and 29 years old who received the YFV17D yellow fever vaccine.

This clonotype was picked up a small number of times. The V and J genes are TRBV5-4 and TRBJ1-6, with D maybe TRBD1 (6 bases). V lost 1 base, J lost 10 bases, and 12 bases lay in between. The CDR3 contains 14 residues. The germline V gene encodes CDR1 SGHNT and CDR2 YYREEE (reference sequence). The CDR3 loop is CASSLSGGRSPLHF. For the CDR3, the DNA is TGTGCCAGCAGCTTGTCGGGGGGCAGGTCACCCCTCCACTTT.

The chain combines TRBV20-1 with TRBJ2-7; TRBD1 aligns across 7 bases. With V trimmed by 3 bases and J by 5 bases, 4 bases remained unmatched. The CDR3 is 12 residues long. Germline lookup yields CDR1 DFQATT and CDR2 SNEGSKA (reference sequence). The CDR3 region has the DNA TGCAGTGCTAGGGGGGACAGTCACGAGCAGTACGTC. Amino acid sequence: CSARGDSHEQYV.

This clonotype came up many times. J is TRBJ2-1 and V is TRBV20-1; D gene uncertain. CDR3 length: 13 amino acids. CDR1 is DFQATT, CDR2 SNEGSKA, per germline (reference sequence). V was clipped by 5 bases and J by 10 bases, with 18 bases between them. The CDR3 sequence: CSAEKESWNEQFF. CDR3 sequence (DNA): TGCAGTGCTGAGAAAGAGTCGTGGAACGAGCAGTTCTTC.

This chain connects TRBV3-1 to TRBJ2-7, with TRBD1 matching over 8 bases. The germline gives CDR1 LGHDT, CDR2 YNNKEL (reference sequence). With 2 bases clipped from V and 6 bases from J, the junction kept 9 bases outside the gene matches. The CDR3 extends over 15 amino acids. CDR3 in DNA: TGTGCCAGCAGCCAACGGACAGGGAGGTGGGCCGAGCAGTACTTC. The encoded protein is CASSQRTGRWAEQYF.

This clonotype was counted a few times. The chain links TRBV12-3 or TRBV12-4 to TRBJ1-1; tentatively, D is TRBD1 (6 bases). The V end lost 6 bases, the J end lost 2 bases, and 13 bases lay between the germline ends. The CDR3 sequence is 14 residues long. CDR3 in DNA: TGTGCCAGCAGCTCCCGGGACACCAACACTGAAGCTTTCTTT. Its protein product is CASSSRDTNTEAFF.

The table lists this clonotype with a few counts. The CDR3 DNA is TGTGCCAGCAGCTCCGGACTAGCGGGGCCTTCCTACAATGAGCAGTTCTTC. It is translated as CASSSGLAGPSYNEQFF. The V call is TRBV7-9, the J call TRBJ2-1; TRBD2 aligns across 12 bases. The CDR3 contains 17 residues. Trimming took 4 bases from V and 1 from J; bases not matched to a gene: 5. Per germline, CDR1 SEHNR and CDR2 FQNEAQ (reference sequence). Together with reference TRBV7-9 and TRBJ2-1, the CDR3 gives the full variable domain: DTGVSQNPRHKITKRGQNVTFRCDPISEHNRLYWYRQTLGQGPEFLTYFQNEAQLEKSRLLSDRFSAERPKGSFSTLEIQRTEQGDSAMYLCASSSGLAGPSYNEQFFGPGTRLTVL.

The chain joins TRBV20-1 to TRBJ2-3; D unresolved. With 0 bases removed from V and 2 bases from J, the gap between germline ends came to 9 bases. Germline CDR1 reads DFQATT; CDR2 reads SNEGSKA (reference sequence). CDR3 length: 14 amino acids. In DNA, the CDR3 is TGCAGTGCTAGAGATGGCATTCCCACAGATACGCAGTATTTT. It codes for CSARDGIPTDTQYF.

The DNA of the CDR3 is TGTGCCAGCACGGAGAATGGTGTTCGTAATTCACCCCTCCACTTT. It yields the protein CASTENGVRNSPLHF. This chain uses TRBV28 with TRBJ1-6; D is uncertain. CDR1 is MDHEN, CDR2 SYDVKM, per germline. CDR3 length: 15 residues. Trimming pared 7 bases from V and 6 bases from J, leaving 16 bases between.

The V and J genes are TRBV20-1 and TRBJ2-3, with D perhaps being TRBD1 or TRBD2 (5 bases each). Germline V gives CDR1 DFQATT, CDR2 SNEGSKA (reference sequence). V gave up 6 bases and J gave up 4 bases, with 11 bases separating them. This CDR3 is built from 12 residues. The CDR3 coding sequence is TGCAGTGCGGGGGAAAGGGCAGATACGCAGTATTTT. As protein: CSAGERADTQYF.

The chain has TRBV27 and TRBJ2-5; D is unresolved. The CDR3 runs 15 residues. V was trimmed by 3 bases and J by 0 bases, leaving 11 bases between them. The germline V gene has CDR1 MNHEY and CDR2 SMNVEV (reference sequence). CDR3 sequence (DNA): TGTGCCAGCAGTTTGCGCCGGGCCTACCAAGAGACCCAGTACTTC. Translation: CASSLRRAYQETQYF.

The rearrangement joins TRBV5-6 to TRBJ1-1; possible D gene TRBD1, 5 bases. Germline assignment: CDR1 SGHDT and CDR2 YYEEEE. The CDR3 covers 13 residues. Trimming removed 2 bases at V and 3 bases at J, with 8 bases between. The chain's CDR3 is CASSLWGYTEAFF. DNA for the CDR3: TGTGCCAGCAGCTTATGGGGGTACACTGAAGCTTTCTTT.

This clonotype was observed a handful of times. The rearrangement links TRBV19 to TRBJ2-7; TRBD2 matches at 7 bases. CDR1 is LNHDA, CDR2 SQIVND, per germline (reference sequence). V lost 5 bases to trimming and J lost 5 bases; unmatched junction nucleotides: 12. CDR3 size: 15 residues. CDR3 residues: CASSGGLVRFHEQYF. DNA of the CDR3: TGTGCCAGTAGTGGCGGACTAGTACGTTTCCACGAGCAGTACTTC.

This clonotype was detected a few times. V usage is TRBV9 and J usage is TRBJ2-7, with TRBD2 as a possible D gene (6 bases). Germline assignment: CDR1 SGDLS and CDR2 YYNGEE. The CDR3 extends over 15 amino acids. Trimming took 4 bases from V and 3 from J, leaving 17 bases between them. The CDR3 DNA follows: TGTGCCAGCAGCCCGGGGCCAGGCGGGGTCTACGAGCAGTACTTC. Its protein is CASSPGPGGVYEQYF.

This clonotype showed up many times. The chain uses TRBV4-2 and TRBJ2-3, with 7 bases matching TRBD2. Looked up from germline, CDR1 is LGHNA and CDR2 is YNFKEQ. The CDR3 extends over 17 amino acids. Losses at the gene ends were 0 bases for V and 0 bases for J; bases not matched to a gene: 6. The CDR3 coding sequence is TGTGCCAGCAGCCAAGAAGCAGGCGGGGGTAGCACAGATACGCAGTATTTT. Translation: CASSQEAGGGSTDTQYF.

In its sample, this clonotype was seen many times. In DNA, the CDR3 is TGTGCCAGCAGTCTTGACTGGAACACTGAAGCTTTCTTT. Its translation: CASSLDWNTEAFF. V usage is TRBV6-6 and J usage is TRBJ1-1, with D hard to call. Germline CDR1 reads MNHNY; CDR2 reads SVGAGI (reference sequence). The length of the CDR3 is 13 residues. The V and J ends lost 5 bases and 1 base respectively, with 8 bases between them.

J is TRBJ2-5 and V is TRBV18; unclear D gene. Per the germline V gene, CDR1 is KGHSH and CDR2 is LQKENI. The CDR3 has 15 amino acids. The V gene lost 2 bases and the J gene lost 1 base, with 11 bases spanning the gap. The CDR3 coding sequence is TGTGCCAGCTCACCAGTGAAGGGTACCCAAGAGACCCAGTACTTC. Encoded protein: CASSPVKGTQETQYF.

In this sample, this clonotype turned up a few times. The chain uses TRBV19 and TRBJ2-7; the D gene is possibly TRBD2 (5 bases). The CDR3 length is 13 residues. CDR1 and CDR2 (germline): LNHDA, SQIVND (reference sequence). V dropped 5 bases and J dropped 3 bases, with 11 bases sitting between them. CDR3 amino acids: CASSGPGFYEQYF. The DNA for the CDR3 is TGTGCCAGTAGTGGTCCGGGATTCTACGAGCAGTACTTC.

This clonotype was detected ten times or more. This chain joins TRBV6-5 and TRBJ2-3, with D perhaps given as TRBD1 or TRBD2 (6 bases each). Per the germline V gene, CDR1 is MNHEY and CDR2 is SVGAGI. Trimming took 0 bases from V and 4 from J, leaving 17 bases between them. There are 17 residues in the CDR3. As DNA, the CDR3 is TGTGCCAGCAGTTACTCGAGGGGCAGGGGAGGCGCAGATACGCAGTATTTT. Translated: CASSYSRGRGGADTQYF.

The chain combines TRBV7-8 with TRBJ1-5, with a possible D match to TRBD1 (5 bases). CDR3 length: 16 amino acids. CDR1 is SGHVS and CDR2 is FQNEAQ in the germline V gene. V shed 4 bases and J shed 7 bases, with 20 bases lying between them. The CDR3 coding sequence is TGTGCCAGCAGCTACCGTATCACGGGGGATCACCAGCCCCAGCATTTT. As protein: CASSYRITGDHQPQHF.

This clonotype was found a few times. J is TRBJ1-6 and V is TRBV27; 7 bases line up with TRBD1. The CDR3 runs 14 residues. The V gene end was trimmed by 6 bases and the J gene end by 7 bases; junction bases not matched to a gene: 6. Looked up from germline, CDR1 is MNHEY and CDR2 is SMNVEV (reference sequence). In nucleotides, the CDR3 is TGTGCCAGCAGCCAAACAGGGGCAAATTCACCCCTCCACTTT. Translation gives CASSQTGANSPLHF.

The genes are TRBV12-2 and TRBJ2-5. TRBV12-2 is recorded as a pseudogene. The CDR3 runs 14 residues. CDR3 DNA: TGTGCAAGTCGCTTAGTTCAGTACCAAGAGACCCAGTACTTC. Translating gives CASRLVQYQETQYF.

The rearrangement joins TRBV20-1 to TRBJ2-3; 7 bases line up with TRBD2. The germline V gene has CDR1 DFQATT and CDR2 SNEGSKA (reference sequence). This CDR3 comprises 15 residues. Trimming removed 6 bases from V and 1 base from J; junction bases left unmatched: 10. CDR3 DNA: TGCAGTGCCCCAGCGGCGGGGGAGGGCACAGATACGCAGTATTTT. The encoded protein is CSAPAAGEGTDTQYF.

This clonotype was detected ten times or more. J is TRBJ1-6 and V is TRBV5-1; D might be TRBD1 (6 bases). Germline CDR1 and CDR2: SGHRS and YFSETQ. Trimming pared 1 base from V and 7 bases from J, leaving 18 bases between. The CDR3 loop spans 17 amino acids. The CDR3 here is CASSLNGGATPNSPLHF. The CDR3 DNA follows: TGCGCCAGCAGCTTGAATGGGGGCGCAACCCCAAATTCACCCCTCCACTTT.

The chain carries TRBV19 and TRBJ1-5, with no clear D. V was clipped by 3 bases and J by 3 bases, with 15 bases between them. This CDR3 contains 16 residues. Germline CDR1 and CDR2: LNHDA and SQIVND (reference sequence). The CDR3 sequence: CASSITPAQYNQPQHF. In nucleotides, the CDR3 is TGTGCCAGTAGTATTACGCCCGCCCAGTACAATCAGCCCCAGCATTTT.

This clonotype was counted a few times. The chain employs TRBV7-2 and TRBJ2-3, with TRBD2 matching over 11 bases. The J segment lost 4 bases and the V segment lost 5 bases, leaving 11 bases of the junction unmatched. This CDR3 region has 17 residues. Germline-derived CDR1 and CDR2 are SGHTA and FQGNSA. In DNA, the CDR3 is TGTGCCAGCAGCCTACCGGCTAGCGGGGGGCCCCCAGATACGCAGTATTTT. It yields the protein CASSLPASGGPPDTQYF.

The chain carries TRBV10-3 and TRBJ2-6; 7 bases match TRBD2. CDR3 size: 16 residues. The V segment lost 7 bases and the J segment 1 base; nucleotides outside the gene matches: 7. The V gene's germline CDR1 is ENHRY and CDR2 SYGVKD. The CDR3 DNA follows: TGTGCCATCATGGGGCAGGGACTATCTGGGGCCAACGTCCTGACTTTC. Translation: CAIMGQGLSGANVLTF.